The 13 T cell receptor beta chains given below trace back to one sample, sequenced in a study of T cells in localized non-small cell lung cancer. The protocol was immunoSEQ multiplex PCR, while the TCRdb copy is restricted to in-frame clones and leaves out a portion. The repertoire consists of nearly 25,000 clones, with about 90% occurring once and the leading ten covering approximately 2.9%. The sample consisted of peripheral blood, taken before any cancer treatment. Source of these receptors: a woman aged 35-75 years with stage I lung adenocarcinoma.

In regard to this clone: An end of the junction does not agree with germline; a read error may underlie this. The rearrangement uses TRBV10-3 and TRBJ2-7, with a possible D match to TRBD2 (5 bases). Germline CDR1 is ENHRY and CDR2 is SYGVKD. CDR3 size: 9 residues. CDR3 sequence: CATGLKPDF. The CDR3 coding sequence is TGTGCCACCGGACTCAAGCCGGACTTC.

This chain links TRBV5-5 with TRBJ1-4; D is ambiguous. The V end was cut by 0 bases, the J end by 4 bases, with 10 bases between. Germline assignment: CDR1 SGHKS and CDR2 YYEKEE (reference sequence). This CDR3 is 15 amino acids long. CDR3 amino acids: CASSLDLAVNEKLFF. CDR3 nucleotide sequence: TGTGCCAGCAGCTTGGATTTGGCAGTTAATGAAAAACTGTTTTTT.

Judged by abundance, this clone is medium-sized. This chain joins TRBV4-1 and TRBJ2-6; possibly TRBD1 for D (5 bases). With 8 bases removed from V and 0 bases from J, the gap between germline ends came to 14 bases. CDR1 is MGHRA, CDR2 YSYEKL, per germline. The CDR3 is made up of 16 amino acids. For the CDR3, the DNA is TGCGCCAGCCAGGGCTCCCGTCTCTCTGGGGCCAACGTCCTGACTTTC. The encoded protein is CASQGSRLSGANVLTF.

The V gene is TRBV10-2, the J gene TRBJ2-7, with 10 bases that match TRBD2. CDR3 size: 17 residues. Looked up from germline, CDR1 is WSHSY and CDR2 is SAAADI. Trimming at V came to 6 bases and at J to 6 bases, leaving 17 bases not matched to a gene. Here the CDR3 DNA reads TGCGCCAGCAGCCGAGCGGGGAGCGGGAGGGCCGCCCGCGAGCAGTACTTC. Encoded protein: CASSRAGSGRAAREQYF.

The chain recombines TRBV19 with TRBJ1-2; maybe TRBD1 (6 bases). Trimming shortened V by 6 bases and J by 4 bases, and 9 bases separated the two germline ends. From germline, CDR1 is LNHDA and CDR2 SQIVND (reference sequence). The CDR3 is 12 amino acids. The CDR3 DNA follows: TGTGCCAGTAGGGGGGGCTCCTATGGCTACACCTTC. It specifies CASRGGSYGYTF.

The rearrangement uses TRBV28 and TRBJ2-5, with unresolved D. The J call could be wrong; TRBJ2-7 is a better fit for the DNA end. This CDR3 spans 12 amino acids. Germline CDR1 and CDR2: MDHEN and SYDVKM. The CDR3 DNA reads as TGTGCCAGCAGTCAGAATTCCTACGAGCAGTACTTC. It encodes CASSQNSYEQYF.

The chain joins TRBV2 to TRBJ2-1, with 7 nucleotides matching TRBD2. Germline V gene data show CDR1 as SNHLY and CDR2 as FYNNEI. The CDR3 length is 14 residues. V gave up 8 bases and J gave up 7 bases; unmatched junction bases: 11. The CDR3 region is CASGGAGAGNEQFF. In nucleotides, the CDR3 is TGTGCCAGCGGAGGGGCGGGAGCAGGAAATGAGCAGTTCTTC.

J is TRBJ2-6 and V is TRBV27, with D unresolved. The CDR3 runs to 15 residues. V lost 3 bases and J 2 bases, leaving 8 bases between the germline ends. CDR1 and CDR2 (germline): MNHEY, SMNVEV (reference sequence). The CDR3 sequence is CASSLVLAGANVLTF. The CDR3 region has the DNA TGTGCCAGCAGTTTGGTTCTTGCTGGGGCCAACGTCCTGACTTTC.

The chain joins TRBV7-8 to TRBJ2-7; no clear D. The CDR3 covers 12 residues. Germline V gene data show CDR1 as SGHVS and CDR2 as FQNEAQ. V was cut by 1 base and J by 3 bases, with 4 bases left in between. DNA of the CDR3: TGTGCCAGCAGCTTAGTAGTCTACGAGCAGTACTTC. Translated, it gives CASSLVVYEQYF.

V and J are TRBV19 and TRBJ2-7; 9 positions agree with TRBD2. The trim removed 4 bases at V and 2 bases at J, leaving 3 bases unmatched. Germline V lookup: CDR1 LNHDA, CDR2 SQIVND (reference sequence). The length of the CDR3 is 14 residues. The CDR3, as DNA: TGTGCCAGTAGTACGATAGCGGGGGCCTACGAGCAGTACTTC. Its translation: CASSTIAGAYEQYF.

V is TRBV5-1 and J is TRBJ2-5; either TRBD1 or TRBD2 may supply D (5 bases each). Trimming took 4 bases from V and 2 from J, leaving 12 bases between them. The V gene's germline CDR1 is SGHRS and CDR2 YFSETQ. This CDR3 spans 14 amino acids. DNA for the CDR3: TGCGCCAGCAGCCCGCCGGGACCACAAGAGACCCAGTACTTC. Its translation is CASSPPGPQETQYF.

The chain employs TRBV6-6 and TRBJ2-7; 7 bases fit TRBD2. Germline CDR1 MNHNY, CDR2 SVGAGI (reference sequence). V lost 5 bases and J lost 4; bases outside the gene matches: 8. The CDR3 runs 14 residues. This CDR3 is CASSKPGLPYEQYF. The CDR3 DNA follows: TGTGCCAGCAGTAAACCGGGACTACCATACGAGCAGTACTTC.

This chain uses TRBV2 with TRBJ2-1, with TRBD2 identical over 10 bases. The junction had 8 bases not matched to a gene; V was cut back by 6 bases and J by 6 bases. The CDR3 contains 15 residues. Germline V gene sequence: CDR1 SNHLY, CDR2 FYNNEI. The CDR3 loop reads CASSEIAGGPNEQFF. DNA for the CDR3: TGTGCCAGCAGCGAAATAGCGGGAGGACCCAATGAGCAGTTCTTC.